These 3 T cell receptor beta chains share one sample of origin, sequenced in a study of cytomegalovirus exposure and HLA in healthy donors. Vbeta (60) and Jbeta (13) primers were used in the PCR. TCRdb's table, derived via immunoSEQ multiplex PCR, lists solely in-frame clones and lacks some. The sample includes roughly 120,000 clones, about 59% of them seen just once. The source material was PBMCs. Receptor source: a woman aged 40-49 years in good health and CMV-seropositive.

V usage is TRBV14 and J usage is TRBJ2-5; D is undetermined. In germline, CDR1 is SGHDN, CDR2 FVKESK. Trimming stripped 4 bases from V and 4 bases from J, with 10 bases between. The CDR3 covers 13 residues. The CDR3 here is CASSPTNLETQYF. CDR3 bases: TGTGCCAGCAGCCCTACCAACTTAGAGACCCAGTACTTC.

CDR3 protein: CASSQVELGQGAGEAFF. For the CDR3, the DNA is TGCGCCAGCAGCCAAGTCGAACTGGGACAGGGGGCCGGTGAAGCTTTCTTT. The V and J genes are TRBV4-1 and TRBJ1-1; 12 positions match TRBD1. The CDR3 has 17 amino acids. Trimming took 1 base from V and 7 from J; bases not matched to a gene: 10. The germline V gene encodes CDR1 MGHRA and CDR2 YSYEKL.

This chain connects TRBV7-9 to TRBJ2-5; D gene uncertain. Germline CDR1 and CDR2: SEHNR and FQNEAQ (reference sequence). There are 14 residues in the CDR3. Trimming left V 1 base short and J 1 base short, with 7 bases between. The DNA of the CDR3 is TGTGCCAGCAGCTTAGGCCGGTCCCAAGAGACCCAGTACTTC. Translating gives CASSLGRSQETQYF. The whole variable domain, remainder taken from reference TRBV7-9 and TRBJ2-5, is DTGVSQNPRHKITKRGQNVTFRCDPISEHNRLYWYRQTLGQGPEFLTYFQNEAQLEKSRLLSDRFSAERPKGSFSTLEIQRTEQGDSAMYLCASSLGRSQETQYFGPGTRLLVL.